This TCR beta chain was identified in a study of T cell responses to AZD1222 COVID-19 vaccine. Findings and limits, study-wide: Epitopes outside B.1.351 and B.1.1.7 mutated regions reportedly drew nearly half of spike TCRs.

The protocol was immunoSEQ multiplex PCR, while the TCRdb copy is restricted to in-frame clones and leaves out a portion. This sample yields over 120,000 clones, of which about 92% are seen a single time; over 7.5% belongs to the top ten. The V gene's germline CDR1 is SGHTA and CDR2 FQGNSA. CDR3 size: 13 residues. V was trimmed by 3 bases and J by 9 bases, leaving 9 bases between them. This clone was detected a few times. The antigen is not known. The receptor was derived from an adult in good health. The chain joins TRBV7-2 to TRBJ1-6; D gene ambiguous. Sample: peripheral blood, taken on day 0 of AZD1222 vaccination. The CDR3 DNA follows: TGTGCCAGCAGCTTGCATTATGGTTCACCCCTCCACTTT. Translation gives CASSLHYGSPLHF.